The 15 T cell receptor beta chains given below trace back to one sample, sequenced in a study of shared clonotypes between healthy human individuals. Terminally differentiated effector memory CD45RA+ cells were excluded by CCR7 positive selection of CD45RO-negative cells. Sequencing was performed with immunoSEQ multiplex PCR; in TCRdb, only in-frame clones are kept and a portion is missing. The sample lists over 800,000 clones; 90% to 95% were seen once. The material sequenced was naive CD8+ T cells sorted from blood. The receptors come from a man between 25 and 39 years old in good health.

The genes are TRBV7-9 and TRBJ2-7; D possibly matches TRBD1 or TRBD2 (5 bases each). V gave up 5 bases and J gave up 2 bases, with 16 bases separating them. Germline CDR1 reads SEHNR; CDR2 reads FQNEAQ (reference sequence). The CDR3 is made up of 15 amino acids. The CDR3 region has the DNA TGTGCCAGCAGCCCGGGGACCGCTACAACCTACGAGCAGTACTTC. Protein product: CASSPGTATTYEQYF.

The chain couples TRBV7-9 to TRBJ2-3; a possible D gene is TRBD1 (5 bases). Germline loops: CDR1 SEHNR, CDR2 FQNEAQ (reference sequence). V shed 8 bases and J shed 3 bases, with 9 bases lying between them. The length of the CDR3 is 12 residues. CDR3 sequence (DNA): TGTGCCAGCCTAGGGGTGACAGATACGCAGTATTTT. Protein: CASLGVTDTQYF.

The chain carries TRBV6-6 and TRBJ1-2; D call uncertain. The CDR3 runs to 14 residues. CDR1 and CDR2 from the germline V gene are MNHNY and SVGAGI (reference sequence). Trimming pared 0 bases from V and 1 base from J, leaving 6 bases between. The CDR3 nucleotides are TGTGCCAGCAGTTACTCCGGGGATAACTATGGCTACACCTTC. Encoded protein: CASSYSGDNYGYTF.

The chain recombines TRBV7-9 with TRBJ2-2; TRBD1 aligns across 8 bases. The CDR3 contains 16 residues. Germline-derived CDR1 and CDR2 are SEHNR and FQNEAQ (reference sequence). V was pared by 4 bases and J by 6 bases, with 10 bases of the junction left unmatched. This CDR3 reads CASSSERTGISGELFF. The DNA for the CDR3 is TGTGCCAGCAGCTCCGAACGGACAGGGATTTCCGGGGAGCTGTTTTTT. The full variable domain, its missing parts supplied by reference TRBV7-9 and TRBJ2-2, is DTGVSQNPRHKITKRGQNVTFRCDPISEHNRLYWYRQTLGQGPEFLTYFQNEAQLEKSRLLSDRFSAERPKGSFSTLEIQRTEQGDSAMYLCASSSERTGISGELFFGEGSRLTVL.

The CDR3 DNA follows: TGTGCCAGCAGCTTAACTCCGGGACAAATTAATGAAAAACTGTTTTTT. Translating it yields CASSLTPGQINEKLFF. The chain has TRBV7-2 and TRBJ1-4; maybe TRBD1 (6 bases). The CDR3 is 16 residues long. The V gene's germline CDR1 is SGHTA and CDR2 FQGNSA. V lost 2 bases and J lost 4, with 14 bases in between. Based on the CDR3 plus reference TRBV7-2 and TRBJ1-4, the full variable domain is GAGVSQSPSNKVTEKGKDVELRCDPISGHTALYWYRQSLGQGLEFLIYFQGNSAPDKSGLPSDRFSAERTGGSVSTLTIQRTQQEDSAVYLCASSLTPGQINEKLFFGSGTQLSVL.

This rearrangement joins TRBV27 to TRBJ2-5, with a tentative D call TRBD2 (6 bases). CDR1 is MNHEY and CDR2 is SMNVEV in the germline V gene (reference sequence). V gave up 6 bases and J gave up 1 base, with 9 bases separating them. This CDR3 region has 13 residues. This CDR3 reads CASSGTLQETQYF. CDR3 nucleotides: TGTGCCAGCAGCGGGACTCTCCAAGAGACCCAGTACTTC.

The table lists this clone with a count of one. This chain uses TRBV5-1 with TRBJ2-1; D remains unclear. CDR1 and CDR2 from the germline V gene are SGHRS and YFSETQ. The length of the CDR3 is 12 residues. The ends were cut back, 0 bases at V and 8 bases at J, with 6 bases in the middle. CDR3 region: CASSLVVDEQFF. The CDR3 coding sequence is TGCGCCAGCAGCTTGGTCGTCGATGAGCAGTTCTTC.

The DNA for the CDR3 is TGTGCCAGCAGTGAAATCCGGACTAGCGGGACGGATACGCAGTATTTT. It codes for CASSEIRTSGTDTQYF. The chain carries TRBV27 and TRBJ2-3, with 12 nucleotides matching TRBD2. The V segment lost 5 bases and the J segment 6 bases; nucleotides outside the gene matches: 9. CDR1 is MNHEY and CDR2 is SMNVEV in the germline V gene (reference sequence). There are 16 residues in the CDR3.

The chain joins TRBV25-1 to TRBJ2-1; 10 bases align to TRBD2. V lost 1 base and J lost 7; bases outside the gene matches: 4. The CDR3 contains 15 residues. The germline gives CDR1 MGHDK, CDR2 SYGVNS. The DNA of the CDR3 is TGTGCCAGCAGTGAATTTGTAGCGGGAGGAAATGAGCAGTTCTTC. Its translation is CASSEFVAGGNEQFF.

The chain has TRBV30 and TRBJ1-1; no clear D gene. There are 12 residues in the CDR3. Trimming shortened V by 4 bases and J by 1 base, and 7 bases separated the two germline ends. Germline-derived CDR1 and CDR2 are GTSNPN and SVGIG (reference sequence). The CDR3 region is CAWTPANTEAFF. CDR3 DNA: TGTGCCTGGACCCCAGCGAACACTGAAGCTTTCTTT. The whole variable domain, filled in from reference TRBV30 and TRBJ1-1, reads SQTIHQWPATLVQPVGSPLSLECTVEGTSNPNLYWYRQAAGRGLQLLFYSVGIGQISSEVPQNLSASRPQDRQFILSSKKLLLSDSGFYLCAWTPANTEAFFGQGTRLTVV.

This chain links TRBV30 with TRBJ2-3, with 7 bases lining up with TRBD1. The CDR3 extends over 16 amino acids. Germline V CDR1 and CDR2: GTSNPN, SVGIG (reference sequence). The ends lost 1 base at V and 3 bases at J; junction bases unmatched: 10. The CDR3 DNA reads as TGTGCCTGGAGTGCCATACAGGGGCTCACGACAGATACGCAGTATTTT. Translated: CAWSAIQGLTTDTQYF.

This clone came up once. The chain recombines TRBV25-1 with TRBJ2-5; 7 bases map to TRBD2. V lost 3 bases to trimming and J lost 5 bases; unmatched junction nucleotides: 9. The CDR3 totals 15 residues. Germline V gene lookup returns CDR1 MGHDK and CDR2 SYGVNS. The CDR3 bases are TGTGCCAGCAGTGACCCTGGGGGGGAGGGTGAGACCCAGTACTTC. As protein: CASSDPGGEGETQYF.

The V and J genes are TRBV7-3 and TRBJ2-7; the D call may be TRBD1 or TRBD2 (5 bases each). The CDR3 is 15 residues long. The germline CDR1 and CDR2 sequences are SGHTA and FQGTGA. Deletions cut 5 bases from V and 4 bases from J, with 18 bases between. The CDR3 is CASSPENRDGYEQYF. The CDR3 DNA sequence: TGTGCCAGCAGCCCTGAAAACCGGGACGGATACGAGCAGTACTTC.

This chain links TRBV7-8 with TRBJ2-5; TRBD2 aligns across 13 bases. Germline lookup yields CDR1 SGHVS and CDR2 FQNEAQ. Trimming removed 0 bases from V and 2 bases from J; junction bases left unmatched: 3. This CDR3 has 17 amino acids. This chain's CDR3 is CASSLAPGLAGQETQYF. CDR3 nucleotide sequence: TGTGCCAGCAGCTTAGCCCCGGGACTAGCGGGACAAGAGACCCAGTACTTC.

CDR3 in DNA: TGTGCCAGCAGCGCAGGGATTGCTTACGAGCAGTACTTC. It encodes CASSAGIAYEQYF. The chain links TRBV9 to TRBJ2-7; a possible D gene is TRBD1 (5 bases). CDR1 is SGDLS, CDR2 YYNGEE, per germline. V dropped 3 bases and J dropped 4 bases, with 11 bases sitting between them. This CDR3 contains 13 residues.